The 25 T cell receptor beta chains given below trace back to one sample, sequenced in a study of CD8 T cells in ankylosing spondylitis. MiXCR was run by TCRdb on the 5' RACE reads, yielding one entry per CDR3 protein. The sample yields some 130,000 distinct CDR3 sequences, about 13% seen once. What was sequenced was blood, either unsorted or a sorted T cell fraction (not recorded which). The receptors were sampled from a female donor with ankylosing spondylitis or in good health (not recorded which).

This clonotype has only one observation. The chain carries TRBV12-3 or TRBV12-4 and TRBJ2-4; D uncertain. The CDR3 loop spans 13 amino acids. Trimming cost V 1 base and J 7 bases, with 8 bases left between them. The CDR3 DNA reads TGTGCCAGCAGTTTAGGGGGTACGAACATTCAGTACTTC. Translating gives CASSLGGTNIQYF.

In this sample, this clonotype turned up once. A much larger clone lies a single base off, so this may be a read error. The chain employs TRBV20-1 and TRBJ2-1; no firm D call. With 7 bases removed from V and 10 bases from J, the gap between germline ends came to 17 bases. The CDR3 loop spans 12 amino acids. Germline CDR1 reads DFQATT; CDR2 reads SNEGSKA (reference sequence). CDR3 DNA: TGCAGTGTTAGTTTGGAGCAAAGGGAGCAGTTCTTC. Translating gives CSVSLEQREQFF.

This clonotype occurred many times. The chain is built from TRBV11-3 and TRBJ2-1; 8 bases are a match to TRBD2. The germline V gene encodes CDR1 SGHNT and CDR2 YENEEA. The ends lost 3 bases at V and 6 bases at J; junction bases unmatched: 4. The CDR3 has 14 amino acids. This CDR3 is CASSFGLAGNEQFF. The CDR3 nucleotides are TGTGCCAGCAGCTTCGGACTAGCTGGCAATGAGCAGTTCTTC.

The genes are TRBV3-1 and TRBJ2-7; D gene unclear. The CDR3 has 12 residues. Trimming stripped 2 bases from V and 3 bases from J, with 5 bases between. Germline V lookup: CDR1 LGHDT, CDR2 YNNKEL (reference sequence). The CDR3 coding sequence is TGTGCCAGCAGCCAACGCGACTACGAGCAGTACTTC. Amino acids: CASSQRDYEQYF.

The V call is TRBV4-1, the J call TRBJ2-3; 8 nucleotides align to TRBD1. CDR3 length: 18 residues. With 1 base clipped from V and 2 bases from J, the junction kept 11 bases outside the gene matches. Germline-derived CDR1 and CDR2 are MGHRA and YSYEKL. In nucleotides, the CDR3 is TGCGCCAGCAGCCAAGCAGGGGGCGGGCGTCGGGACACAGATACGCAGTATTTT. Translation: CASSQAGGGRRDTDTQYF.

This chain joins TRBV12-3 or TRBV12-4 and TRBJ2-6; 7 nucleotides match TRBD1. The CDR3 runs to 16 residues. Trimming cost V 3 bases and J 4 bases; bases outside gene matches: 6. This CDR3 is CASSFEGAFGANVLTF. The CDR3 nucleotides are TGTGCCAGCAGTTTTGAGGGGGCGTTCGGGGCCAACGTCCTGACTTTC.

This clonotype was seen more than once but under ten times. This chain joins TRBV11-1 and TRBJ2-5; a weak D match, TRBD1 (7 bases). The CDR3 totals 15 residues. Trimming left V 4 bases short and J 4 bases short, with 16 bases between. Germline V CDR1 and CDR2: SGHAT, FQDESV (reference sequence). In DNA, the CDR3 is TGTGCCAGCAGCTCCGCCCACAGGGGAGGAGAGACCCAGTACTTC. Amino acids: CASSSAHRGGETQYF. Looking up the rest from reference TRBV11-1 and TRBJ2-5 gives the full variable domain: EAEVAQSPRYKITEKSQAVAFWCDPISGHATLYWYRQILGQGPELLVQFQDESVVDDSQLPKDRFSAERLKGVDSTLKIQPAELGDSAMYLCASSSAHRGGETQYFGPGTRLLVL.

A remark on this clonotype: Germline is not matched at one junction end, which may reflect a read error. This chain connects TRBV7-7 to TRBJ1-1; D gene uncertain. Germline CDR1 SSHAT, CDR2 FNYEAQ (reference sequence). The CDR3 consists of 13 residues. CDR3 region: CASSSDPNTEAFF. The CDR3, as DNA: TGTGCTAGCAGCTCCGACCCGAACACTGAAGCTTTCTTT.

This clonotype was seen ten or more times. The V gene is TRBV12-3 or TRBV12-4, the J gene TRBJ2-1, with no clear D. The CDR3 has 14 amino acids. V lost 4 bases to trimming and J lost 6 bases, with 13 bases between them. The CDR3 spells CASSSSVVPNEQFF. DNA for the CDR3: TGTGCCAGCAGTTCCTCAGTGGTCCCCAATGAGCAGTTCTTC.

The sample holds many counts of this clonotype. The chain joins TRBV28 to TRBJ2-1; D is undetermined. Germline CDR1 is MDHEN and CDR2 is SYDVKM. This CDR3 comprises 13 residues. V was pared by 5 bases and J by 10 bases, with 15 bases between. CDR3 in DNA: TGTGCCAGCAGTACCCCGAGTGGGCACGAGCAGTTCTTC. This gives the protein CASSTPSGHEQFF.

The chain has TRBV30 and TRBJ2-5, with D perhaps TRBD1 (6 bases). Trimming took 0 bases from V and 1 from J, leaving 9 bases between them. Germline V gene sequence: CDR1 GTSNPN, CDR2 SVGIG (reference sequence). There are 14 residues in the CDR3. CDR3 protein: CAWSVQTGQETQYF. The CDR3 DNA reads as TGTGCCTGGAGTGTTCAGACAGGCCAAGAGACCCAGTACTTC.

This clonotype was recorded many times. The J gene is TRBJ2-3, the V gene TRBV7-9; 9 bases fit TRBD1. The junction had 11 bases not matched to a gene; V was cut back by 5 bases and J by 11 bases. Germline V gene sequence: CDR1 SEHNR, CDR2 FQNEAQ (reference sequence). This CDR3 contains 14 residues. DNA of the CDR3: TGTGCCAGCAGCCCCCAAACTCCGGGACAGGGGCAGTATTTT. Its protein is CASSPQTPGQGQYF. Full variable domain (remainder filled in from reference TRBV7-9 and TRBJ2-3): DTGVSQNPRHKITKRGQNVTFRCDPISEHNRLYWYRQTLGQGPEFLTYFQNEAQLEKSRLLSDRFSAERPKGSFSTLEIQRTEQGDSAMYLCASSPQTPGQGQYFGPGTRLTVL.

This clonotype occurred a few times. The chain carries TRBV20-1 and TRBJ1-1; 12 nucleotides align to TRBD1. The J segment lost 5 bases and the V segment lost 3 bases, leaving 7 bases of the junction unmatched. Per germline, CDR1 DFQATT and CDR2 SNEGSKA (reference sequence). CDR3 length: 15 amino acids. The CDR3 sequence: CSASRGTGGFTEAFF. The CDR3 DNA sequence: TGCAGTGCTAGTCGGGGGACAGGGGGCTTTACTGAAGCTTTCTTT.

This clonotype was counted many times. No conserved phenylalanine or tryptophan ends this CDR3, so it is likely a read error. Because the CDR3's place on the DNA is in doubt, the DNA is left out and the CDR3 is given as listed by TCRdb. The chain has TRBV7-3 and TRBJ1-5. The CDR3 extends over 10 residues, inclusive of both ends. Germline-derived CDR1 and CDR2 are SGHTA and FQGTGA. CDR3 amino acids: CASKLQRKDI.

This clonotype was picked up many times. This chain connects TRBV29-1 to TRBJ2-7; 10 bases are shared with TRBD2. Trimming at V came to 4 bases and at J to 3 bases, leaving 3 bases not matched to a gene. The CDR3 contains 13 residues. CDR1 SQVTM and CDR2 ANQGSEA come from the germline V gene. In nucleotides, the CDR3 is TGCAGCGTTGGGACTAGCGGCAGCTACGAGCAGTACTTC. The encoded protein is CSVGTSGSYEQYF.

The chain is built from TRBV2 and TRBJ2-7; 7 bases are a match to TRBD1. V lost 1 base to trimming and J lost 2 bases; unmatched junction nucleotides: 11. Germline V gene sequence: CDR1 SNHLY, CDR2 FYNNEI. The CDR3 is 17 amino acids. The CDR3 sequence is CASSEEGAGFHPYEQYF. For the CDR3, the DNA is TGTGCCAGCAGTGAAGAGGGGGCAGGGTTTCATCCCTACGAGCAGTACTTC.

This clonotype was recorded a few times. This chain uses TRBV5-1 with TRBJ2-1, with 10 nucleotides matching TRBD2. Trimming removed 7 bases from V and 7 bases from J; junction bases left unmatched: 8. Germline CDR1 is SGHRS and CDR2 is YFSETQ. This CDR3 spans 14 amino acids. CDR3 sequence reads: CASALAGPFNEQFF. The CDR3 DNA sequence: TGCGCCAGCGCACTAGCGGGACCCTTTAATGAGCAGTTCTTC.

This chain connects TRBV11-2 to TRBJ2-2; 10 bases line up with TRBD1. The CDR3 totals 18 residues. Trimming took 5 bases from V and 7 from J; bases not matched to a gene: 16. Germline V gene lookup returns CDR1 SGHAT and CDR2 FQNNGV. The CDR3 nucleotides read TGTGCCAGCAGCCCCATGGGCCTGTGGGACAGGGGAAACGGGGAGCTGTTTTTT. This encodes CASSPMGLWDRGNGELFF.

This clonotype was found many times. V usage is TRBV20-1 and J usage is TRBJ1-3; D is unresolved. The CDR3 extends over 13 amino acids. Trimming took 6 bases from V and 8 from J, leaving 17 bases between them. The germline CDR1 and CDR2 sequences are DFQATT and SNEGSKA (reference sequence). The CDR3 loop is CSAPLPPGDTIYF. CDR3 sequence (DNA): TGCAGTGCCCCGCTTCCACCCGGGGACACCATATATTTT.

In this sample, this clonotype turned up a few times. This chain links TRBV7-2 with TRBJ1-2; TRBD1 might be the D (5 bases). Germline V gene data show CDR1 as SGHTA and CDR2 as FQGNSA. Trimming removed 3 bases from V and 0 bases from J, with 11 bases in between. This CDR3 has 15 amino acids. The DNA of the CDR3 is TGTGCCAGCAGCTTTCAGGACACTCCTAACTATGGCTACACCTTC. This gives the protein CASSFQDTPNYGYTF.

This clonotype was counted ten times or more. The chain has TRBV7-3 and TRBJ2-3; 10 nucleotides align to TRBD1. Germline assignment: CDR1 SGHTA and CDR2 FQGTGA. J was trimmed by 3 bases and V by 5 bases; bases with no gene match: 5. CDR3 length equals 15 residues. DNA for the CDR3: TGTGCCAGCAGCGCCGACAGGGGGCCGACAGATACGCAGTATTTT. Encoded protein: CASSADRGPTDTQYF.

There are many counts of this clonotype. The V call is TRBV15, the J call TRBJ2-3; 7 positions match TRBD1. Germline V gives CDR1 LNHNV, CDR2 YYDKDF (reference sequence). V lost 5 bases to trimming and J lost 0 bases; unmatched junction nucleotides: 5. The CDR3 covers 15 residues. In nucleotides, the CDR3 is TGTGCCACCAGCGACCGGGACAGAAGCACAGATACGCAGTATTTT. Its protein is CATSDRDRSTDTQYF.

This clonotype occurred many times. The J gene is TRBJ2-5, the V gene TRBV5-1, with D perhaps TRBD2 (6 bases). V dropped 3 bases and J dropped 5 bases, with 14 bases sitting between them. Germline loops: CDR1 SGHRS, CDR2 YFSETQ. The CDR3 has 14 residues. This CDR3 is CASSSGTWAETQYF. CDR3 DNA: TGCGCCAGCAGCTCGGGGACTTGGGCGGAGACCCAGTACTTC.

The V and J genes are TRBV5-5 and TRBJ2-5; no firm D call. From germline, CDR1 is SGHKS and CDR2 YYEKEE (reference sequence). The CDR3 spans 14 residues. Trimming shortened V by 2 bases and J by 1 base, and 9 bases separated the two germline ends. The CDR3 sequence: CASSLGRLQETQYF. Here the CDR3 DNA reads TGTGCCAGCAGCTTAGGACGGCTCCAAGAGACCCAGTACTTC.

The V and J genes are TRBV6-1 and TRBJ2-1, with D perhaps given as TRBD1 or TRBD2 (5 bases each). From germline, CDR1 is MNHNS and CDR2 SASEGT. Between the trimmed V and J ends, which lost 6 bases and 5 bases, there was a span of 14 bases. This CDR3 is built from 14 residues. The CDR3 spells CASRPDGADNEQFF. The CDR3 bases are TGTGCCAGCAGGCCGGACGGGGCGGACAATGAGCAGTTCTTC.